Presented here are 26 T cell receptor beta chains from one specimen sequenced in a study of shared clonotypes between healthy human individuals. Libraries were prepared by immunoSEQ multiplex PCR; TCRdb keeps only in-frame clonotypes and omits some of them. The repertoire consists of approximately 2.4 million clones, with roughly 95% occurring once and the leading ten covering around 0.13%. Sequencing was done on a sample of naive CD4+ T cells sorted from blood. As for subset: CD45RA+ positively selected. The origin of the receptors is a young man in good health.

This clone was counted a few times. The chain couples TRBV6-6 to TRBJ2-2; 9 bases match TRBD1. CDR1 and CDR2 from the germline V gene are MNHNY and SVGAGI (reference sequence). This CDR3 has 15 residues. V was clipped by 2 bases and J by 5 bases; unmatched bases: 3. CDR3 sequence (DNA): TGTGCCAGCAGTTACCGGACAGGGGAGACCGGGGAGCTGTTTTTT. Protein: CASSYRTGETGELFF.

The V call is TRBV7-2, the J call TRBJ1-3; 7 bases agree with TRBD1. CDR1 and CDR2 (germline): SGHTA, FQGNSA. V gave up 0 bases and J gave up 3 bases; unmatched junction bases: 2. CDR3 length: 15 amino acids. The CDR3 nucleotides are TGTGCCAGCAGCTTAGCCAGGGGGAATGGAAACACCATATATTTT. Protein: CASSLARGNGNTIYF.

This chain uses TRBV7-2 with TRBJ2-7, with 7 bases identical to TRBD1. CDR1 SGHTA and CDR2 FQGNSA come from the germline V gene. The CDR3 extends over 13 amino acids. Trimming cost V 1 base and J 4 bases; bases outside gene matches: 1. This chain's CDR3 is CASSLGDSYEQYF. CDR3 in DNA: TGTGCCAGCAGCTTAGGGGACAGTTACGAGCAGTACTTC.

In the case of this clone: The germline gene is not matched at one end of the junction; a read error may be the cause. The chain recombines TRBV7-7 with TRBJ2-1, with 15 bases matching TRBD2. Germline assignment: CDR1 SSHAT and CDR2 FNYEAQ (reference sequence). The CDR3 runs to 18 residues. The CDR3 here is CASSSGLAGGPVHNEQFF. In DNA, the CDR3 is TGTGCTAGCAGCTCTGGACTAGCGGGAGGGCCGGTTCACAATGAGCAGTTCTTC.

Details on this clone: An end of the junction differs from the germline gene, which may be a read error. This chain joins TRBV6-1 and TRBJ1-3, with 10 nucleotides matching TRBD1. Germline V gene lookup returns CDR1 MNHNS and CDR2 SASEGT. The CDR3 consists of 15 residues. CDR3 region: CASSATGGSENTIYF. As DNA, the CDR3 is TGTGCCAGCAGTGCGACAGGGGGCTCTGAAAACACCATATATTTT.

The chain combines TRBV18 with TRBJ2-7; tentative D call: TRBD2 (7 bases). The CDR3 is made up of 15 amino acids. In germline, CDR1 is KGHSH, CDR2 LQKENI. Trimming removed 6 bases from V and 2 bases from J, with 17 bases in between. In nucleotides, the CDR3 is TGTGCCAGCTCTCCTATGACGGGGGGCGCCTACGAGCAGTACTTC. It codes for CASSPMTGGAYEQYF.

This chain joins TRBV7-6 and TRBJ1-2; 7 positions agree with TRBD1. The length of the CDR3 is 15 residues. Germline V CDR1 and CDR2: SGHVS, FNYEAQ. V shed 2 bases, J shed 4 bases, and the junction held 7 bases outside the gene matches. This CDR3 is CASSLQGVPTYGYTF. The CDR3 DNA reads TGTGCCAGCAGCTTACAGGGGGTGCCCACCTATGGCTACACCTTC.

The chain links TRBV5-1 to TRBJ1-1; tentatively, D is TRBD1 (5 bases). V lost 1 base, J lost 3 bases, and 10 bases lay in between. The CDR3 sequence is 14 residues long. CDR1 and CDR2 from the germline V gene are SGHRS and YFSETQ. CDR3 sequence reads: CASSLNQGYTEAFF. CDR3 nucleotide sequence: TGCGCCAGCAGCTTGAATCAGGGCTACACTGAAGCTTTCTTT.

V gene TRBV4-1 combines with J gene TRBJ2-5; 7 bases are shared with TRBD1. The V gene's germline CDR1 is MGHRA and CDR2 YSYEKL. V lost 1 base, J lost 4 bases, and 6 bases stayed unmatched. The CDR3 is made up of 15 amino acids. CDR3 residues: CASSQGRGNGETQYF. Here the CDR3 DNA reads TGCGCCAGCAGCCAAGGCAGGGGGAATGGAGAGACCCAGTACTTC.

CDR3 in amino acids: CASSHPVQGDGYTF. CDR3 coding DNA: TGTGCCAGTAGCCATCCCGTCCAGGGGGATGGCTACACCTTC. The chain links TRBV19 to TRBJ1-2; the match to TRBD1 covers 7 bases. Per germline, CDR1 LNHDA and CDR2 SQIVND (reference sequence). The CDR3 spans 14 residues. Unmatched junction bases numbered 10, after V lost 6 bases and J lost 6 bases.

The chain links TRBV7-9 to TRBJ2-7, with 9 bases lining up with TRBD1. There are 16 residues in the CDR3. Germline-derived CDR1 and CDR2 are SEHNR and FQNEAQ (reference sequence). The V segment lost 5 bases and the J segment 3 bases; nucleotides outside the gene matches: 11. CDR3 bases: TGTGCCAGCAGCCGTGATCCGGGACAGGGAAACTACGAGCAGTACTTC. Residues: CASSRDPGQGNYEQYF.

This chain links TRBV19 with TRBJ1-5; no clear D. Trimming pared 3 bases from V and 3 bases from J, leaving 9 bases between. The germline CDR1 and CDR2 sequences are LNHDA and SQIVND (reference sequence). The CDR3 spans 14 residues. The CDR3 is CASSIADPNQPQHF. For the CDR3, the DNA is TGTGCCAGTAGTATCGCAGACCCCAATCAGCCCCAGCATTTT.

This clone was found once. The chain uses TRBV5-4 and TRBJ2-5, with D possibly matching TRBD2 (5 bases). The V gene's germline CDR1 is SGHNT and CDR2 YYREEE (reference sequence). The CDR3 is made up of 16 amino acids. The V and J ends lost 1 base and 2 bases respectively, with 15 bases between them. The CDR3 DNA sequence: TGTGCCAGCAGCTTGTTGAGCGGCGCGGTTCAAGAGACCCAGTACTTC. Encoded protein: CASSLLSGAVQETQYF.

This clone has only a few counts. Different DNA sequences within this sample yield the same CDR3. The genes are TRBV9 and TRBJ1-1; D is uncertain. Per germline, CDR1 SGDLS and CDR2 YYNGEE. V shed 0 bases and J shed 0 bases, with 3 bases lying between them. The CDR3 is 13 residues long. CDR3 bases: TGTGCCAGCAGCGTAGATCTGAACACTGAAGCTTTCTTT. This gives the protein CASSVDLNTEAFF. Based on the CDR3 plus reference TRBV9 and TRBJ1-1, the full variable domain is DSGVTQTPKHLITATGQRVTLRCSPRSGDLSVYWYQQSLDQGLQFLIQYYNGEERAKGNILERFSAQQFPDLHSELNLSSLELGDSALYFCASSVDLNTEAFFGQGTRLTVV.

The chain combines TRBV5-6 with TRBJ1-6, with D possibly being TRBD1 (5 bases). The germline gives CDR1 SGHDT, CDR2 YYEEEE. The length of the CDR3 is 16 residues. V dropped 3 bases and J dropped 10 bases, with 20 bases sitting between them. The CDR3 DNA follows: TGTGCCAGCAGCTCCCGTTTGGGGGTTTGGAAATCACCCCTCCACTTT. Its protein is CASSSRLGVWKSPLHF.

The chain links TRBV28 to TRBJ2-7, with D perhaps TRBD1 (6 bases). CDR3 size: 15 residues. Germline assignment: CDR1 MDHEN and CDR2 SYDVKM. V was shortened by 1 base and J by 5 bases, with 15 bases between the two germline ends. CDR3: CASSLSTYRVDEQYF. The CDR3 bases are TGTGCCAGCAGTTTATCTACTTACAGGGTTGACGAGCAGTACTTC.

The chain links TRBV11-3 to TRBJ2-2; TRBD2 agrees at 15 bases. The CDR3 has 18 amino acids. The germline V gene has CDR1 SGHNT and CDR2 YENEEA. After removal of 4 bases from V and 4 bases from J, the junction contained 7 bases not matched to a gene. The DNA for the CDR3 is TGTGCCAGCAGCTCCGGACTAGCGGGAGGGCCGGGCACCGGGGAGCTGTTTTTT. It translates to CASSSGLAGGPGTGELFF.

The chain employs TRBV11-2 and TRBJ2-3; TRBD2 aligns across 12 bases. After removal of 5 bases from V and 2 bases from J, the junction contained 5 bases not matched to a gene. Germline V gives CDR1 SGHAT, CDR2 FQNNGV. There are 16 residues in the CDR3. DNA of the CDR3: TGTGCCAGCAGCACACTAGCGGGAGGCACCACAGATACGCAGTATTTT. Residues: CASSTLAGGTTDTQYF.

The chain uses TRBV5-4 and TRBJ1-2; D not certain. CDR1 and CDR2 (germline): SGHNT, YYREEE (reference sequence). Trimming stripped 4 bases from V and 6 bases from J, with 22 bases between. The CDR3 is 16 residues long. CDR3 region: CASSLPWTVIEDGYTF. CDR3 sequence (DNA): TGTGCCAGCAGCCTTCCTTGGACGGTGATAGAGGATGGCTACACCTTC.

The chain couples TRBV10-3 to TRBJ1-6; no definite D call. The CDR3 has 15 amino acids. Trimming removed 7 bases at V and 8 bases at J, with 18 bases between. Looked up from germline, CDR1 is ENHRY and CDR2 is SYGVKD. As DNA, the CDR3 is TGTGCCATCATGGGATATCAAAGCCTAGATTCACCCCTCCACTTT. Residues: CAIMGYQSLDSPLHF.

The DNA of the CDR3 is TGTGCCAGTAGTCCCAATCAGGGGGCCAACTATGGCTACACCTTC. It is translated as CASSPNQGANYGYTF. The chain couples TRBV19 to TRBJ1-2; 8 positions match TRBD1. Germline trimming cut 5 bases from V and 2 bases from J; bases unmatched to any gene: 7. Germline loops: CDR1 LNHDA, CDR2 SQIVND (reference sequence). There are 15 residues in the CDR3.

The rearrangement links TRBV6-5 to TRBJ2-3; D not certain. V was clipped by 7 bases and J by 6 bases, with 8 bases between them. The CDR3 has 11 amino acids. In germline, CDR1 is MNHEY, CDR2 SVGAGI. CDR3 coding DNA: TGTGCCAGCACATTAGGTGATACGCAGTATTTT. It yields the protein CASTLGDTQYF.

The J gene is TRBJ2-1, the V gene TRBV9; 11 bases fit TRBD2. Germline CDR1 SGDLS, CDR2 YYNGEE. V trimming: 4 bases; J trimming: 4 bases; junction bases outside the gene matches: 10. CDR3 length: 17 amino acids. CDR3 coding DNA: TGTGCCAGCAGCAAACTAGGGACTAGCGGATTTTACAATGAGCAGTTCTTC. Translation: CASSKLGTSGFYNEQFF.

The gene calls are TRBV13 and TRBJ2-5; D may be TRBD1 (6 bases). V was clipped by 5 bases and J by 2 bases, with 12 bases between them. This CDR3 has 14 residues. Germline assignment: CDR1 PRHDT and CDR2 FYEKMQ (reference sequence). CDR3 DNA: TGTGCCAGCAGCCGCCAGGGGACACAAGAGACCCAGTACTTC. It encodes CASSRQGTQETQYF.

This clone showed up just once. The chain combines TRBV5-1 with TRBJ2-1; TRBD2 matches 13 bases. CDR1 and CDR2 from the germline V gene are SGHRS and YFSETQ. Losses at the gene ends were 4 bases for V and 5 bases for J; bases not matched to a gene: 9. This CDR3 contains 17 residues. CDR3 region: CASSQGLAGANNNEQFF. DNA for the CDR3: TGCGCCAGCAGCCAAGGACTAGCGGGAGCTAATAACAATGAGCAGTTCTTC. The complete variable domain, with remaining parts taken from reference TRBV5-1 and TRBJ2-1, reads KAGVTQTPRYLIKTRGQQVTLSCSPISGHRSVSWYQQTPGQGLQFLFEYFSETQRNKGNFPGRFSGRQFSNSRSEMNVSTLELGDSALYLCASSQGLAGANNNEQFFGPGTRLTVL.

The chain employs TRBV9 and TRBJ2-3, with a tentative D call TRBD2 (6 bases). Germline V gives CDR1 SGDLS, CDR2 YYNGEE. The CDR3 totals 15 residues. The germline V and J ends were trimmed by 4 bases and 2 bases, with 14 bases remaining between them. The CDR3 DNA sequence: TGTGCCAGCAGCAAACTGGGGGACTTCACAGATACGCAGTATTTT. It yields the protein CASSKLGDFTDTQYF.